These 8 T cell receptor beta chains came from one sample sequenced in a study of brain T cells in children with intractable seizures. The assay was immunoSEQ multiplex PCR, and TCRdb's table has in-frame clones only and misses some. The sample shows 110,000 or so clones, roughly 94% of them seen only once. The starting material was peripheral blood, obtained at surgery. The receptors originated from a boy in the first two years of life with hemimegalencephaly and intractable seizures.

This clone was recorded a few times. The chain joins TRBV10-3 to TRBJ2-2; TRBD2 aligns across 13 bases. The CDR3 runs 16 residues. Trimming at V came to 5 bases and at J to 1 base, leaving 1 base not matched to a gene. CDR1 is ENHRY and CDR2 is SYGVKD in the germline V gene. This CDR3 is CAISRTSGGNTGELFF. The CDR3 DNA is TGTGCCATCAGTAGGACTAGCGGGGGGAACACCGGGGAGCTGTTTTTT.

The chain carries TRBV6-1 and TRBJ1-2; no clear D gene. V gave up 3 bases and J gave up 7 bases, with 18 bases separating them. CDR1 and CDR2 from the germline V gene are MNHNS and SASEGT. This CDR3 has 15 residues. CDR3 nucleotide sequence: TGTGCCAGCAGTGACCCTCATTCTTGGTGGGTTGGCTACACCTTC. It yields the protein CASSDPHSWWVGYTF.

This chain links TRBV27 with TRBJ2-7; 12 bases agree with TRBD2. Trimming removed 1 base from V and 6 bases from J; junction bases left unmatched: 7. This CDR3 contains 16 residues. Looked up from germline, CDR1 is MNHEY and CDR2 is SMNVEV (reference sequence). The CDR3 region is CASSLLLAGGPGEQYF. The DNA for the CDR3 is TGTGCCAGCAGTTTATTGCTAGCGGGAGGGCCTGGCGAGCAGTACTTC.

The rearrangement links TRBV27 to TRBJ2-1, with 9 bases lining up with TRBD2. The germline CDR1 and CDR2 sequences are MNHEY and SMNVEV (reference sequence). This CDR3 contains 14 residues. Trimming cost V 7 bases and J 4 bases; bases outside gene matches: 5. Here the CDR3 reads CASTIAGAYNEQFF. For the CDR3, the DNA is TGTGCCAGCACCATAGCGGGGGCTTACAATGAGCAGTTCTTC.

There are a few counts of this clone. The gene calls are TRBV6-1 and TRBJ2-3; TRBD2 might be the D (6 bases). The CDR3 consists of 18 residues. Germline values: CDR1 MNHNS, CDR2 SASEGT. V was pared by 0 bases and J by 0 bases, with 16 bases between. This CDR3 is CASSEALQWGTSTDTQYF. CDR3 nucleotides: TGTGCCAGCAGTGAAGCGCTTCAATGGGGGACTAGCACAGATACGCAGTATTTT.

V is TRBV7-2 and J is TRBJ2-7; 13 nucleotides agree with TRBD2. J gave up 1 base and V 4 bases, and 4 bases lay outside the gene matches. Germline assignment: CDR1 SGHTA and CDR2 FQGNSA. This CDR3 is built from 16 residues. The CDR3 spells CASSSRLAGGSYEQYF. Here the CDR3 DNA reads TGTGCCAGCAGCTCCCGACTAGCGGGAGGTTCCTACGAGCAGTACTTC.

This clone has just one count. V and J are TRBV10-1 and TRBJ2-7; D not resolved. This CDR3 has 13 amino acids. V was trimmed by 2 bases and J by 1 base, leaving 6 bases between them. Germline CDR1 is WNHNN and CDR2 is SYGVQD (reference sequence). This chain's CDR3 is CASSELRSYEQYF. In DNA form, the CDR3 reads TGCGCCAGCAGTGAGCTGCGATCCTACGAGCAGTACTTC.

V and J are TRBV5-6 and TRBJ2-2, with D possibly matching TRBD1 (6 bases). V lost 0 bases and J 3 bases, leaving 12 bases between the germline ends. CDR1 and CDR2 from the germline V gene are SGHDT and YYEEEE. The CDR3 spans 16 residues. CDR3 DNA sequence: TGTGCCAGCAGCTTGGGTGGGGGCAGATACACCGGGGAGCTGTTTTTT. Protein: CASSLGGGRYTGELFF.